This record looks at one T cell receptor (beta chain) sequence and its context. This entry comes from a study of T cell changes during pregnancy in multiple sclerosis. The protocol was immunoSEQ multiplex PCR, while the TCRdb copy is restricted to in-frame clones and leaves out a portion. The sample includes under 85,000 clones, about 94% seen only once; the top ten take around 0.6%. From germline, CDR1 is LGHNA and CDR2 YNFKEQ. This CDR3 comprises 17 residues. V trimming: 5 bases; J trimming: 0 bases; junction bases outside the gene matches: 10. The source material was peripheral blood, sampled in the third trimester of pregnancy. This clonotype was obtained from a female donor with multiple sclerosis, enrolled in a pregnancy study. This sequence joins TRBV4-2 and TRBJ1-3, with 7 bases lining up with TRBD1. The CDR3 loop reads CASSLPPTGSSGNTIYF. In DNA form, the CDR3 reads TGTGCCAGCAGCTTACCCCCGACAGGGAGCTCTGGAAACACCATATATTTT.